These 2 T cell receptor beta chains were sequenced from one sample in a study of blood T cell repertoires in COVID-19. Sequencing used immunoSEQ multiplex PCR; TCRdb keeps in-frame clones, though not all of them. Of 130,000 to 150,000 clones detected, more than 75% appear once; the ten largest clones hold roughly 6.1%. Sequencing used peripheral blood. The receptors derive from a man aged 80 or over with acute or convalescent COVID-19.

The chain joins TRBV29-1 to TRBJ1-4; D is undetermined. Germline V gene lookup returns CDR1 SQVTM and CDR2 ANQGSEA. The CDR3 is made up of 12 amino acids. Trimming took off 7 bases at V and 8 bases at J, with 14 bases between the two ends. The CDR3 DNA follows: TGCAGCGGAACAAATGGCGGGGAAAAACTGTTTTTT. This sequence encodes CSGTNGGEKLFF.

The V call is TRBV5-1, the J call TRBJ2-1; 11 bases are a match to TRBD2. The CDR3 runs 17 residues. Unmatched junction bases numbered 8, after V lost 3 bases and J lost 3 bases. In germline, CDR1 is SGHRS, CDR2 YFSETQ. CDR3 DNA sequence: TGCGCCAGCAGCTCGGGGGGTAGCGGGAGGGGCTACAATGAGCAGTTCTTC. This encodes CASSSGGSGRGYNEQFF.